This TCR beta chain was obtained from a study of T cell responses to AZD1222 COVID-19 vaccine. About the study: Both about-4-week and about-12-week second-dose recipients were combined.

This CDR3 is built from 11 residues. V lost 5 bases to trimming and J lost 4 bases, with 3 bases between them. CDR1 and CDR2 from the germline V gene are SNHLY and FYNNEI. Libraries were prepared by immunoSEQ multiplex PCR; TCRdb keeps only in-frame clonotypes and omits some of them. The profile shows some 190,000 clones, around 94% of them singletons. Overall study findings and caveats: Spike-specific TCR breadth and depth went up after people got two AZD1222 doses.

As for this clone: Its antigen is undetermined. Within the sample, other DNA sequences also encode this same CDR3.

This TCR came from an adult in good health. The chain joins TRBV2 to TRBJ2-1; no definite D call. The sequencing here drew on peripheral blood, taken on day 0 of AZD1222 vaccination. This CDR3 reads CASSSYNEQFF. In nucleotides, the CDR3 is TGTGCCAGCAGTTCTTACAATGAGCAGTTCTTC. The whole variable domain, remainder taken from reference TRBV2 and TRBJ2-1, is EPEVTQTPSHQVTQMGQEVILRCVPISNHLYFYWYRQILGQKVEFLVSFYNNEISEKSEIFDDQFSVERPDGSNFTLKIRSTKLEDSAMYFCASSSYNEQFFGPGTRLTVL.